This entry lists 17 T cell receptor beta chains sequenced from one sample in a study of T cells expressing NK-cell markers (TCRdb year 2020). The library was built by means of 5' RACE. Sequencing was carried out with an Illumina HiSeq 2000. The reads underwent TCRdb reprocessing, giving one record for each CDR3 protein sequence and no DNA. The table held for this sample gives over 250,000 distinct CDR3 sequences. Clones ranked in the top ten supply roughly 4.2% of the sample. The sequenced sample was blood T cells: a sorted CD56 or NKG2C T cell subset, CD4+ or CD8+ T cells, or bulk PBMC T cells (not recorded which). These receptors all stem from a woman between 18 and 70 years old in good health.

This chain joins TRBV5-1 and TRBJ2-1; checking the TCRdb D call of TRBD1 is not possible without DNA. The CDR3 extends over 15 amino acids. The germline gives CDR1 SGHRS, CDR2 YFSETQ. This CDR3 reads CASSLGGQGANEQFF.

This CDR3 reads CSATSGGTNEKLFF. The V gene is TRBV20-1, the J gene TRBJ1-4; TCRdb's assignment of TRBD1 cannot be checked, as there is no DNA. The CDR3 is 14 residues long. From germline, CDR1 is DFQATT and CDR2 SNEGSKA (reference sequence).

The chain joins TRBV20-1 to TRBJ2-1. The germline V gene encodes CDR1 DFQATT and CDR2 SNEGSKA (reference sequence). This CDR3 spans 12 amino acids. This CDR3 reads CSASNSYNEQFF.

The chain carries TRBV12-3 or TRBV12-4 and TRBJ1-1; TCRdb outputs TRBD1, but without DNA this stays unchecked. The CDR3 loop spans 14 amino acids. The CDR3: CASSPRTGNTEAFF.

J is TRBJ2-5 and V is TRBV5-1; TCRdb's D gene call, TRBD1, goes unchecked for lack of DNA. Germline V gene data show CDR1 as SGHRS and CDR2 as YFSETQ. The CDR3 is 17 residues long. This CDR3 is CASSAATGTALQETQYF.

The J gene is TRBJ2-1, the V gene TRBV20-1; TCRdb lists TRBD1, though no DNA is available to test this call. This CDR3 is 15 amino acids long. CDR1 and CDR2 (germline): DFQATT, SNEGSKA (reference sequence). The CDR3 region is CSASLQGQFYNEQFF.

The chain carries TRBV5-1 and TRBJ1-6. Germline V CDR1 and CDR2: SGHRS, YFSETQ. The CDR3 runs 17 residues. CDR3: CASSFEIQGTTGSPLHF.

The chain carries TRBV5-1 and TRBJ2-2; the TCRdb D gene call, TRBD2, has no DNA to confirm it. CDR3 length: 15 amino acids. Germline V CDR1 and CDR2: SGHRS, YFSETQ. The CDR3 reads CASSLALAGTGELFF.

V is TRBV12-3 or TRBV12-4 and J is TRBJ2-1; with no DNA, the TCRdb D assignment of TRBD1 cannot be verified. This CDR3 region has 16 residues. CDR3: CASSQQGDRAPDEQFF.

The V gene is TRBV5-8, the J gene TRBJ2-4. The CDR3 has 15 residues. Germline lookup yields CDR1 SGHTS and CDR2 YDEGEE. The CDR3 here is CASSLGFLAKNIQYF.

CDR3: CSARDSGRRNTEAFF. The chain links TRBV20-1 to TRBJ1-1. CDR1 and CDR2 (germline): DFQATT, SNEGSKA (reference sequence). This CDR3 region has 15 residues.

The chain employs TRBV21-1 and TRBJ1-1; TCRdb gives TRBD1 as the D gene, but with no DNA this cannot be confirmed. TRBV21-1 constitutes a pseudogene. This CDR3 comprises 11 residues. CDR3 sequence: CASSHPDVAFF.

The CDR3 here is CASSFDRGTDTQYF. The chain links TRBV7-9 to TRBJ2-3. This CDR3 is 14 amino acids long. CDR1 SEHNR and CDR2 FQNEAQ come from the germline V gene (reference sequence). Looking up the rest from reference TRBV7-9 and TRBJ2-3 gives the full variable domain: DTGVSQNPRHKITKRGQNVTFRCDPISEHNRLYWYRQTLGQGPEFLTYFQNEAQLEKSRLLSDRFSAERPKGSFSTLEIQRTEQGDSAMYLCASSFDRGTDTQYFGPGTRLTVL.

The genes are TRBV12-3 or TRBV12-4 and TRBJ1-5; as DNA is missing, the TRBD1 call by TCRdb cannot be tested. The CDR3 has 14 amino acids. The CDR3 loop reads CASSPRGGSQPQHF.

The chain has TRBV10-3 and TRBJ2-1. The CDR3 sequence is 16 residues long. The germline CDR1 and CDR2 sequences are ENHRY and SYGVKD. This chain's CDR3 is CAISEPDRGSYNEQFF.

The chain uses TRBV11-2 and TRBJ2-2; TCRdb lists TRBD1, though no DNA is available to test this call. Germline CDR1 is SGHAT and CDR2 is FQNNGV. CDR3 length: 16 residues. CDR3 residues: CASSFQGRTNTGELFF. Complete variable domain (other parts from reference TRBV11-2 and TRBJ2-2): EAGVAQSPRYKIIEKRQSVAFWCNPISGHATLYWYQQILGQGPKLLIQFQNNGVVDDSQLPKDRFSAERLKGVDSTLKIQPAKLEDSAVYLCASSFQGRTNTGELFFGEGSRLTVL.

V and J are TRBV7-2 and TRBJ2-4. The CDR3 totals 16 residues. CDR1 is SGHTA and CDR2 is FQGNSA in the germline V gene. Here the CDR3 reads CASSLEGASAKNIQYF.